This T cell receptor beta chain was observed in a study of spatial heterogeneity in lung cancer. Background on the study: The library had UMIs, and each TCR and UMI pair averaged more than ten raw reads. Study-wide results and limits: The recorded estimate of tumor T cell coverage is approximately 7% for alpha chains and approximately 12% for beta chains. The study found that expanded intratumoral alpha and beta TCR counts tracked tumor mutation counts.

The CDR3 consists of 15 residues. CDR1 and CDR2 (germline): SGHAT, FQNNGV. V was cut by 5 bases and J by 0 bases, with 13 bases left in between. Time point reported: sample taken at primary tumor resection. Tumor, nontumor lung or frozen PBMC supplied whole RNA that was sequenced unsorted. Every TCR cDNA molecule bore its own unique molecular identifier. TCRdb used MiXCR to reprocess the 5' RACE reads, holding one entry per CDR3 protein. The repertoire holds nearly 15,000 distinct CDR3 sequences, less than 9.5% seen once, with 8.9% in the top ten. Ten or more counts support this clonotype. The antigen remains undetermined.

The receptor comes from a male donor with early-stage non-small cell lung cancer. The sequencing used lung tumor tissue, collected at surgery. The V and J genes are TRBV11-2 and TRBJ1-1; possible D gene TRBD1, 6 bases. DNA for the CDR3: TGTGCCAGCAGCCCTGGGGGGCAGGTGAACACTGAAGCTTTCTTT. It specifies CASSPGGQVNTEAFF.